The present entry profiles one T cell receptor beta chain with its context. The data were obtained in a study of blood T cell repertoires in COVID-19. As for the study in general: T cells, B-cell-depleted T cells, or PBMCs provided the cDNA or gDNA that served as material.

Clones were read by immunoSEQ multiplex PCR, and TCRdb kept only the in-frame ones, dropping some. The data contain a few hundred thousand clones, about 87% of them singletons. This TCR was sampled from a woman aged 60 to 75 with COVID-19, enrolled during active disease. Sequencing used peripheral blood.

CDR3 amino acids: CASSQRQALDRVTYEQYF. CDR3 nucleotide sequence: TGCGCCAGCAGTCAACGGCAGGCTTTAGACAGGGTTACCTACGAGCAGTACTTC. V gene TRBV23-1 combines with J gene TRBJ2-7, with 7 bases aligning to TRBD1. TRBV23-1 is annotated as an ORF whose role is uncertain. The V segment lost 2 bases and the J segment 2 bases; nucleotides outside the gene matches: 15. The CDR3 is 18 residues long.